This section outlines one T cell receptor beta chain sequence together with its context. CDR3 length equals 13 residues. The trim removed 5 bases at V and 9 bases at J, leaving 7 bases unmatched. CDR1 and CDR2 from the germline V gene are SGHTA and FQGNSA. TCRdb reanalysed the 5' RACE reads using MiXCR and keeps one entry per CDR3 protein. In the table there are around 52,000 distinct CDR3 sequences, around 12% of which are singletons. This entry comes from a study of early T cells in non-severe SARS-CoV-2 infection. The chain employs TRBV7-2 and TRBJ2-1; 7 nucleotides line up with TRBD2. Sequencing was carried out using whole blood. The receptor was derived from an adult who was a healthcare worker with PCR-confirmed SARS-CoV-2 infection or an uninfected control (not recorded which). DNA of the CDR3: TGTGCCAGCAGCCGACGGACTAGTTTTGAGCAGTTCTTC. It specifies CASSRRTSFEQFF.